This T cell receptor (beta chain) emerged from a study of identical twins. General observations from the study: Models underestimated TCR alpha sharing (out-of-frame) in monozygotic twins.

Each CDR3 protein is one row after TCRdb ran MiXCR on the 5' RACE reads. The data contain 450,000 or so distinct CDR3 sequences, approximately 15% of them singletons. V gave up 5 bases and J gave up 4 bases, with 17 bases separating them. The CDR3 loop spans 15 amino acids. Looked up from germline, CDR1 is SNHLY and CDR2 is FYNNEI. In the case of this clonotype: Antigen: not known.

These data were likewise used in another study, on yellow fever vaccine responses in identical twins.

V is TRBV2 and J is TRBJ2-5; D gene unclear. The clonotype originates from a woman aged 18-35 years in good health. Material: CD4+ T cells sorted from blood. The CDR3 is CASSTGSPAPETQYF. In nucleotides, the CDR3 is TGTGCCAGCAGTACCGGCAGCCCGGCCCCAGAGACCCAGTACTTC.